The 14 T cell receptor beta chains presented below share a single source sample, sequenced in a study of blood T cell repertoires in COVID-19. Sequenced by immunoSEQ multiplex PCR; TCRdb stores in-frame clones only, minus some. Altogether approximately 150,000 clones are present, approximately 79% being singletons, with the ten largest covering 8% to 8.5%. The specimen was peripheral blood. The source is a woman in her sixties or seventies with COVID-19, enrolled during active disease.

This sequence joins TRBV4-2 and TRBJ2-4, with D uncertain. V gave up 0 bases and J gave up 1 base, with 13 bases separating them. Germline V lookup: CDR1 LGHNA, CDR2 YNFKEQ. The CDR3 loop spans 17 amino acids. The CDR3 DNA reads as TGTGCCAGCAGCCAAGATTTTTCATACACCGCCAAAAACATTCAGTACTTC. Protein: CASSQDFSYTAKNIQYF.

This clone appeared a few times. V gene TRBV27 combines with J gene TRBJ1-6; D not certain. Germline V gives CDR1 MNHEY, CDR2 SMNVEV (reference sequence). Trimming shortened V by 2 bases and J by 10 bases, and 9 bases separated the two germline ends. CDR3 length equals 13 residues. This CDR3 is CASSLTVLSPLHF. The CDR3 region has the DNA TGTGCCAGCAGTTTAACAGTCCTCTCACCCCTCCACTTT.

The genes are TRBV25-1 and TRBJ2-3; TRBD2 matches 8 bases. V shed 9 bases and J 4 bases; nucleotides not matched to a gene: 15. CDR1 and CDR2 (germline): MGHDK, SYGVNS. This CDR3 has 16 amino acids. The CDR3 sequence is CASQGGASGLADTQYF. The DNA for the CDR3 is TGTGCCAGTCAGGGCGGGGCTAGCGGGCTCGCAGATACGCAGTATTTT. The complete variable domain, with remaining parts taken from reference TRBV25-1 and TRBJ2-3, reads EADIYQTPRYLVIGTGKKITLECSQTMGHDKMYWYQQDPGMELHLIHYSYGVNSTEKGDLSSESTVSRIRTEHFPLTLESARPSHTSQYLCASQGGASGLADTQYFGPGTRLTVL.

The chain is built from TRBV18 and TRBJ2-1, with TRBD2 matching 7 bases. Germline V CDR1 and CDR2: KGHSH, LQKENI. V trimming: 0 bases; J trimming: 5 bases; junction bases outside the gene matches: 7. CDR3 length: 16 amino acids. CDR3 loop: CASSPPMASGNNEQFF. In DNA form, the CDR3 reads TGTGCCAGCTCACCACCGATGGCTAGCGGAAACAATGAGCAGTTCTTC.

The chain employs TRBV19 and TRBJ1-2; 7 nucleotides line up with TRBD1. The CDR3 spans 14 residues. The V gene end was trimmed by 1 base and the J gene end by 4 bases; junction bases not matched to a gene: 3. The germline V gene has CDR1 LNHDA and CDR2 SQIVND (reference sequence). CDR3 sequence reads: CASSIVGQIYGYTF. CDR3 sequence (DNA): TGTGCCAGTAGTATAGTGGGACAGATCTATGGCTACACCTTC.

V and J are TRBV7-9 and TRBJ2-3; TRBD2 is a possible D gene (5 bases). The CDR3 loop spans 13 amino acids. In germline, CDR1 is SEHNR, CDR2 FQNEAQ (reference sequence). Trimming stripped 2 bases from V and 4 bases from J, with 7 bases between. The CDR3 region has the DNA TGTGCCAGCAGCTTACGGGGTTCAGATACGCAGTATTTT. Translated: CASSLRGSDTQYF.

The V and J genes are TRBV29-1 and TRBJ2-7; TRBD1 matches at 8 bases. The V gene's germline CDR1 is SQVTM and CDR2 ANQGSEA. Trimming cost V 7 bases and J 2 bases; bases outside gene matches: 7. CDR3 length: 13 residues. The CDR3, as DNA: TGCAGCGCACGACAGGGGATGACCTACGAGCAGTACTTC. Residues: CSARQGMTYEQYF.

The V gene is TRBV7-2, the J gene TRBJ1-1; unclear D gene. The germline V gene has CDR1 SGHTA and CDR2 FQGNSA. Trimming shortened V by 1 base and J by 1 base, and 13 bases separated the two germline ends. The CDR3 is 16 amino acids. This CDR3 is CASSLVAAKWNTEAFF. CDR3 DNA sequence: TGTGCCAGCAGCTTAGTGGCGGCGAAATGGAACACTGAAGCTTTCTTT.

The rearrangement joins TRBV18 to TRBJ1-1; 10 bases match TRBD1. The trim removed 3 bases at V and 5 bases at J, leaving 3 bases unmatched. Germline values: CDR1 KGHSH, CDR2 LQKENI. This CDR3 contains 14 residues. The CDR3, as DNA: TGTGCCAGCTCACCGGGACAGGGGCAAACTGAAGCTTTCTTT. This translates into CASSPGQGQTEAFF.

The V and J genes are TRBV7-2 and TRBJ2-7, with 11 nucleotides matching TRBD2. Germline lookup yields CDR1 SGHTA and CDR2 FQGNSA. V dropped 6 bases and J dropped 0; count of bases not matched to a gene: 16. The CDR3 contains 19 residues. The CDR3 DNA reads TGTGCCAGCAGTTTCCCCCTAGCGGGAGGAACCAAAAGCTCCTACGAGCAGTACTTC. This encodes CASSFPLAGGTKSSYEQYF.

The chain combines TRBV6-6 with TRBJ1-6; no firm D call. The V gene's germline CDR1 is MNHNY and CDR2 SVGAGI (reference sequence). Between the trimmed V and J ends, which lost 2 bases and 7 bases, there was a span of 12 bases. The CDR3 contains 15 residues. CDR3 loop: CASSYGLGENSPLHF. The CDR3, as DNA: TGTGCCAGCAGTTACGGGCTGGGAGAGAATTCACCCCTCCACTTT.

The chain joins TRBV6-2 or TRBV6-3 to TRBJ2-1; D is uncertain. Germline V gives CDR1 MNHEY, CDR2 SVGEGT. V gave up 0 bases and J gave up 6 bases, with 9 bases separating them. The CDR3 is 14 amino acids. This CDR3 is CASSYSGPRNEQFF. The CDR3, as DNA: TGTGCCAGCAGTTACTCTGGCCCCCGCAATGAGCAGTTCTTC.

This clone was observed once. The rearrangement joins TRBV5-1 to TRBJ2-1; 7 positions match TRBD2. Germline V gives CDR1 SGHRS, CDR2 YFSETQ. The J segment lost 4 bases and the V segment lost 0 bases, leaving 4 bases of the junction unmatched. The CDR3 contains 15 residues. The CDR3 reads CASSLGASGYNEQFF. CDR3 DNA: TGCGCCAGCAGCTTGGGGGCTAGCGGATACAATGAGCAGTTCTTC.

The chain links TRBV6-5 to TRBJ1-5; D possibly corresponds to TRBD1 (5 bases). V gave up 0 bases and J gave up 4 bases, with 13 bases separating them. CDR3 length: 16 residues. Germline assignment: CDR1 MNHEY and CDR2 SVGAGI. CDR3 nucleotides: TGTGCCAGCAGTTACTCGGGACGGGGGACTAATCAGCCCCAGCATTTT. It translates to CASSYSGRGTNQPQHF.